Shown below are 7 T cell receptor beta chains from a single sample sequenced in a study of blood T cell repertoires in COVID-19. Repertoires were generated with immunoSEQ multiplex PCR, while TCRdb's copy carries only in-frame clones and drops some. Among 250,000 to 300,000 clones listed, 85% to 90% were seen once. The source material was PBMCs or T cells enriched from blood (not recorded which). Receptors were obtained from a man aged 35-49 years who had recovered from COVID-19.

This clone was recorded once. The CDR3 coding sequence is TGTGCCAGCAGTGAAGGACAGTGGAACACTGAAGCTTTCTTT. Its translation is CASSEGQWNTEAFF. The rearrangement joins TRBV6-1 to TRBJ1-1, with D tentatively TRBD1 (5 bases). With 1 base removed from V and 1 base from J, the gap between germline ends came to 7 bases. CDR1 MNHNS and CDR2 SASEGT come from the germline V gene. The length of the CDR3 is 14 residues.

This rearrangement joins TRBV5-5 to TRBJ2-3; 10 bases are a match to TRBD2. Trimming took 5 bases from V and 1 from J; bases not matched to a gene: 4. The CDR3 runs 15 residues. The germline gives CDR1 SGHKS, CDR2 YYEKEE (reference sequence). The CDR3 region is CASSSGGSRTDTQYF. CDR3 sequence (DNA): TGTGCCAGCAGTAGCGGGGGGTCACGCACAGATACGCAGTATTTT.

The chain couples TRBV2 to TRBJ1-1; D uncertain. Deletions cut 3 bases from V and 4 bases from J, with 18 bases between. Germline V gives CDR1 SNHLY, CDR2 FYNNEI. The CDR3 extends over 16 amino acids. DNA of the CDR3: TGTGCCAGCAGTGACCCCGGGAAGTCATCGGGCACTGAAGCTTTCTTT. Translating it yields CASSDPGKSSGTEAFF.

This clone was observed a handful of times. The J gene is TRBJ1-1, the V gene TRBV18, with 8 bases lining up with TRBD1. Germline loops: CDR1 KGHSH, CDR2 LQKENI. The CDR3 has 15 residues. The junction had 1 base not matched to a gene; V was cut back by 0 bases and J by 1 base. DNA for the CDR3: TGTGCCAGCTCACCACCCGGGACAGGGAACACTGAAGCTTTCTTT. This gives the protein CASSPPGTGNTEAFF.

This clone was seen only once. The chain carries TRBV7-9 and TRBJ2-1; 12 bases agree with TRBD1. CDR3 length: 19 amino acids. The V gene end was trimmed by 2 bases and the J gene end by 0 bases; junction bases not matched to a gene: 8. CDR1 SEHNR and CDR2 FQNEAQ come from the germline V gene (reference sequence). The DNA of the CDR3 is TGTGCCAGCAGCTTACAACCGGGACAGGGGGCCGGCTCCTACAATGAGCAGTTCTTC. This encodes CASSLQPGQGAGSYNEQFF. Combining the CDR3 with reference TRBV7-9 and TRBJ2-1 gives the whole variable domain DTGVSQNPRHKITKRGQNVTFRCDPISEHNRLYWYRQTLGQGPEFLTYFQNEAQLEKSRLLSDRFSAERPKGSFSTLEIQRTEQGDSAMYLCASSLQPGQGAGSYNEQFFGPGTRLTVL.

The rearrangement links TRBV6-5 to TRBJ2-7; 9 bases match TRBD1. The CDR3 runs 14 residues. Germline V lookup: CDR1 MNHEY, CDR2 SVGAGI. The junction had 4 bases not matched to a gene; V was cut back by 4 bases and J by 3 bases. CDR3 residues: CASSSGQGVYEQYF. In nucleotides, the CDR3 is TGTGCCAGCAGTTCGGGACAGGGAGTCTACGAGCAGTACTTC.

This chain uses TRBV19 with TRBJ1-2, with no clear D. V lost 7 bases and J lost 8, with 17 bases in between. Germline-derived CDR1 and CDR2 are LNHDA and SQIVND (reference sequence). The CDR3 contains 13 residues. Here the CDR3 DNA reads TGTGCCAGTACTCTGGCGGAGACTAGCGGCTACACCTTC. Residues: CASTLAETSGYTF.